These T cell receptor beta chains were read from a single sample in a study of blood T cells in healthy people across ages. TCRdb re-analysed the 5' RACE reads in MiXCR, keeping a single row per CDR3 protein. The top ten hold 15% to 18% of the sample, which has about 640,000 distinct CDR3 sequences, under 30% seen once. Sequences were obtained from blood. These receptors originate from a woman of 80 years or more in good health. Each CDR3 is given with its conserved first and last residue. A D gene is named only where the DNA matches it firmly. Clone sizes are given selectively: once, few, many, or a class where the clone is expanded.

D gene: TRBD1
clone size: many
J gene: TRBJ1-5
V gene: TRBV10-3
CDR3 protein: CAISDSKGQGPQHF
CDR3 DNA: TGTGCCATCAGCGACTCTAAAGGACAGGGCCCCCAGCATTTT

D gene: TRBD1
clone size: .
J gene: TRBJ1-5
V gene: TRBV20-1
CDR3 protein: CSASHGQANRPQHF
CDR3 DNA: TGCAGTGCTAGTCATGGACAGGCGAATCGGCCCCAGCATTTT

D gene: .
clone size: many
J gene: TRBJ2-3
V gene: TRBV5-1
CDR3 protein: CASSTGHSTDTQYF
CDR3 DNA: TGCGCCAGCAGCACGGGACACAGCACAGATACGCAGTATTTT

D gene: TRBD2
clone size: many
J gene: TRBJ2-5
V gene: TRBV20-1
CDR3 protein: CSASPGLALETQYF
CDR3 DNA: TGCAGTGCTTCGCCGGGACTAGCGTTAGAGACCCAGTACTTC

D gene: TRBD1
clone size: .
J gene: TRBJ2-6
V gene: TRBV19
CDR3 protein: CASSIDRTGTRLSGANVLTF
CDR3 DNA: TGTGCCAGTAGTATAGACCGGACAGGAACCCGACTCTCGGGGGCCAACGTCCTGACTTTC

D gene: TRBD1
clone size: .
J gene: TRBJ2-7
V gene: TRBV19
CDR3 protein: CASQLDRTTPYEQYF
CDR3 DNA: TGTGCCAGCCAACTGGACAGGACCACTCCCTACGAGCAGTACTTC

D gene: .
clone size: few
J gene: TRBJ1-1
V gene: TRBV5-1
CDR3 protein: CASSWTRGRNTEAFF
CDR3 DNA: TGCGCCAGCAGCTGGACCCGCGGCCGGAACACTGAAGCTTTCTTT

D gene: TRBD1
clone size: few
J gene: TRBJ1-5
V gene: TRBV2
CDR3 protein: CASSAGTGLGQPQHF
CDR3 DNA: TGTGCCAGCAGCGCCGGGACAGGGTTAGGTCAGCCCCAGCATTTT

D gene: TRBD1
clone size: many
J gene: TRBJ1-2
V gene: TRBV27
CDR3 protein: CASSRQGDIDGYTF
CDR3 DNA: TGTGCCAGCAGCCGACAGGGGGACATTGATGGCTACACCTTC

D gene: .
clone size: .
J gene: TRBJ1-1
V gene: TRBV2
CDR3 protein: CASMGRYTEAFF
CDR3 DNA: TGTGCCAGCATGGGGAGATATACTGAAGCTTTCTTT

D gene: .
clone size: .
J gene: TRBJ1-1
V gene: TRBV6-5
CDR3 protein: CASSRVPTEAFF
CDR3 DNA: TGTGCCAGCAGTCGAGTGCCCACTGAAGCTTTCTTT

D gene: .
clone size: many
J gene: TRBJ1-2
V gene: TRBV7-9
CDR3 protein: CASSLQGFYGYTF
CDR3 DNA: TGTGCCAGCAGCTTACAGGGATTCTATGGCTACACCTTC

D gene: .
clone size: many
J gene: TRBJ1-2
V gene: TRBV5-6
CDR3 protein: CASSTNYGYTF
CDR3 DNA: TGTGCCAGCAGCACGAACTATGGCTACACCTTC

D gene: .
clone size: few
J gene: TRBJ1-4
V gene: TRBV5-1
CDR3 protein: CASRRSAATNEKLFF
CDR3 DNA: TGCGCCAGCAGGCGTTCAGCGGCAACTAATGAAAAACTGTTTTTT

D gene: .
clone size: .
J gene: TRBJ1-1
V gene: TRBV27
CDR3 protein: CASSLDQQAEAFF
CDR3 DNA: TGTGCCAGCAGTTTGGATCAACAGGCTGAAGCTTTCTTT

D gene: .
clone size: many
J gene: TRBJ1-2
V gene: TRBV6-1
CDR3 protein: CASSEAGVGYGYTF
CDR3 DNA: TGTGCCAGCAGTGAAGCGGGAGTGGGGTATGGCTACACCTTC

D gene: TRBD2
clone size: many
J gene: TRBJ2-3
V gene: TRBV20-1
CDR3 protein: CSARPRAGGTDTQYF
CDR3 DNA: TGCAGTGCCCGCCCGAGAGCGGGGGGCACAGATACGCAGTATTTT

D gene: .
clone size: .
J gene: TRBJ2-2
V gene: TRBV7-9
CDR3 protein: CASSLYLTGELFF
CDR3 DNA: TGTGCCAGCAGCTTATACTTAACCGGGGAGCTGTTTTTT

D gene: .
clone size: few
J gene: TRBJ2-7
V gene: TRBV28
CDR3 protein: CASIPHAESGNNEQYF
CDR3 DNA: TGTGCCAGCATACCCCATGCGGAGTCGGGCAACAATGAGCAGTACTTC

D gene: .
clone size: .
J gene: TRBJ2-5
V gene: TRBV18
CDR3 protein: CASSRLKRSLQETQYF
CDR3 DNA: TGTGCCAGCTCACGCCTTAAGAGGTCCCTCCAAGAGACCCAGTACTTC

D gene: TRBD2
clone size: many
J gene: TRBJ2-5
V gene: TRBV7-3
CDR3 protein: CASSHGGGQETQYF
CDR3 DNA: TGTGCCAGCAGCCATGGCGGGGGTCAAGAGACCCAGTACTTC

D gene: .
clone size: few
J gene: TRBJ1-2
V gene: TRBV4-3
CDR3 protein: CASSQSGAAYTF
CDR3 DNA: TGCGCCAGCAGCCAATCTGGGGCGGCCTACACCTTC